Listed here are 19 T cell receptor beta chains from one sample, sequenced in a study of OX40 agonist ivuxolimab in advanced cancers. The library was produced with the immunoSEQ multiplex PCR assay. In TCRdb, the immuneACCESS table is reduced to in-frame sequences with V and J assigned. These tables do not hold every clone; where another copy was compared, an unresolved V gene accounts for under half, and the others remain unexplained. Across this sample there are tens of thousands of clones, with around nine tenths seen only once. The top ten hold less than 0.6% of the sample. Specimen: CD4+ or CD8+ T cells sorted from blood, collected in a trial of the OX40 agonist ivuxolimab. These receptors were collected from an adult with an advanced solid tumor such as melanoma, head and neck, liver or kidney cancer.

The rearrangement joins TRBV27 to TRBJ1-6; D remains unclear. Trimming pared 3 bases from V and 2 bases from J, leaving 8 bases between. Germline V gene data show CDR1 as MNHEY and CDR2 as SMNVEV (reference sequence). This CDR3 has 15 residues. This CDR3 is CASSLEGAYNSPLHF. The CDR3 DNA reads as TGTGCCAGCAGTTTGGAAGGAGCCTATAATTCACCCCTCCACTTT.

The V and J genes are TRBV7-8 and TRBJ1-3; D is ambiguous. CDR1 is SGHVS and CDR2 is FQNEAQ in the germline V gene. CDR3 length: 15 residues. V lost 3 bases and J lost 0, with 9 bases in between. For the CDR3, the DNA is TGTGCCAGCAGCTTGGACCGCGTCTCTGGAAACACCATATATTTT. It translates to CASSLDRVSGNTIYF.

V usage is TRBV28 and J usage is TRBJ2-7; 11 bases map to TRBD1. This CDR3 is 18 amino acids long. Germline V gene lookup returns CDR1 MDHEN and CDR2 SYDVKM. The junction had 20 bases not matched to a gene; V was cut back by 6 bases and J by 7 bases. The CDR3 region has the DNA TGTGCCAGCAGCCGCAAAACCGGGACAGGGGGTGGGCGAGAAGAGCAGTACTTC. Translation: CASSRKTGTGGGREEQYF.

In this sample, this clone turned up once. The chain carries TRBV11-2 and TRBJ2-2; TRBD2 is a possible D gene (6 bases). The CDR3 spans 19 residues. Trimming removed 4 bases at V and 3 bases at J, with 24 bases between. Germline CDR1 reads SGHAT; CDR2 reads FQNNGV. For the CDR3, the DNA is TGTGCCAGCAGCTCATTTAAGACGGGCGGGGAAAGGTACACCGGGGAGCTGTTTTTT. Its protein is CASSSFKTGGERYTGELFF.

The V and J genes are TRBV5-6 and TRBJ1-1; 7 bases match TRBD1. Germline CDR1 reads SGHDT; CDR2 reads YYEEEE. V lost 2 bases, J lost 2 bases, and 9 bases stayed unmatched. This CDR3 has 16 residues. The chain's CDR3 is CASSFRQGRGNTEAFF. The CDR3, as DNA: TGTGCCAGCAGCTTTAGACAGGGTCGAGGCAACACTGAAGCTTTCTTT. Based on the CDR3 plus reference TRBV5-6 and TRBJ1-1, the full variable domain is DAGVTQSPTHLIKTRGQQVTLRCSPKSGHDTVSWYQQALGQGPQFIFQYYEEEERQRGNFPDRFSGHQFPNYSSELNVNALLLGDSALYLCASSFRQGRGNTEAFFGQGTRLTVV.

This chain connects TRBV7-2 to TRBJ2-1; 9 positions match TRBD2. Germline assignment: CDR1 SGHTA and CDR2 FQGNSA. Losses at the gene ends were 3 bases for V and 7 bases for J; bases not matched to a gene: 10. The length of the CDR3 is 16 residues. CDR3 region: CASSFDSGRGRNEQFF. CDR3 DNA sequence: TGTGCCAGCAGCTTCGATAGCGGGAGAGGTAGGAATGAGCAGTTCTTC.

The chain combines TRBV11-2 with TRBJ2-1; 7 nucleotides agree with TRBD2. Per germline, CDR1 SGHAT and CDR2 FQNNGV. This CDR3 region has 18 residues. With V trimmed by 0 bases and J by 0 bases, 8 bases remained unmatched. The CDR3 spells CASSLDQTLAPSYNEQFF. CDR3 sequence (DNA): TGTGCCAGCAGCTTAGATCAAACACTAGCGCCCTCCTACAATGAGCAGTTCTTC.

This clone was counted a few times. V usage is TRBV4-1 and J usage is TRBJ1-3; D uncertain. Trimming cost V 0 bases and J 0 bases, with 9 bases left between them. CDR1 and CDR2 from the germline V gene are MGHRA and YSYEKL. The CDR3 is 16 residues long. The CDR3 DNA reads as TGCGCCAGCAGCCAAGATAGGGAACTCTCTGGAAACACCATATATTTT. Translation: CASSQDRELSGNTIYF.

CDR3 region: CASSPRAGSGANVLTF. CDR3 coding DNA: TGTGCCAGTAGTCCGAGGGCAGGTTCTGGGGCCAACGTCCTGACTTTC. V is TRBV19 and J is TRBJ2-6; weak D call: TRBD2 (5 bases). CDR3 length equals 16 residues. Trimming pared 5 bases from V and 1 base from J, leaving 12 bases between. Germline V CDR1 and CDR2: LNHDA, SQIVND (reference sequence).

The chain combines TRBV6-5 with TRBJ2-5; 7 positions match TRBD2. The CDR3 is 15 residues long. With V trimmed by 5 bases and J by 2 bases, 8 bases remained unmatched. The germline gives CDR1 MNHEY, CDR2 SVGAGI. In DNA, the CDR3 is TGTGCCAGCAGTGGACTAGGAGGGAGGCAAGAGACCCAGTACTTC. Translating gives CASSGLGGRQETQYF.

This clone was recorded once. This sequence joins TRBV28 and TRBJ2-2; D remains unclear. The CDR3 has 15 residues. The V gene's germline CDR1 is MDHEN and CDR2 SYDVKM. Trimming stripped 2 bases from V and 2 bases from J, with 9 bases between. The CDR3 protein is CASSLGVFNTGELFF. For the CDR3, the DNA is TGTGCCAGCAGTTTAGGGGTTTTTAACACCGGGGAGCTGTTTTTT.

The chain links TRBV15 to TRBJ2-2; TRBD2 is a possible D gene (6 bases). Trimming removed 6 bases from V and 2 bases from J, with 13 bases in between. Germline V gene sequence: CDR1 LNHNV, CDR2 YYDKDF (reference sequence). The CDR3 spans 15 residues. The CDR3 sequence is CATRGGGRNTGELFF. The DNA of the CDR3 is TGTGCCACCAGGGGGGGAGGACGCAACACCGGGGAGCTGTTTTTT.

This sequence joins TRBV6-5 and TRBJ1-5; TRBD1 agrees at 7 bases. The CDR3 length is 15 residues. V gave up 6 bases and J gave up 0 bases; unmatched junction bases: 5. Germline-derived CDR1 and CDR2 are MNHEY and SVGAGI. The CDR3 nucleotides are TGTGCCAGCAGGGGTCAGGGGGGTAGCAATCAGCCCCAGCATTTT. Translated: CASRGQGGSNQPQHF.

The chain couples TRBV28 to TRBJ1-1; D possibly corresponds to TRBD1 (5 bases). This CDR3 is built from 16 residues. V lost 3 bases, J lost 1 base, and 15 bases lay in between. Germline CDR1 reads MDHEN; CDR2 reads SYDVKM. The CDR3 sequence is CASSFGRWGENTEAFF. In DNA, the CDR3 is TGTGCCAGCAGTTTTGGGAGATGGGGGGAGAACACTGAAGCTTTCTTT.

The chain has TRBV5-6 and TRBJ2-7; TRBD1 is a possible D gene (5 bases). CDR3 length: 14 amino acids. Germline assignment: CDR1 SGHDT and CDR2 YYEEEE. V dropped 0 bases and J dropped 2 bases, with 9 bases sitting between them. CDR3 coding DNA: TGTGCCAGCAGCTTGGCCAGGACAACCTACGAGCAGTACTTC. Protein sequence: CASSLARTTYEQYF.

The chain joins TRBV5-1 to TRBJ2-3; TRBD2 matches 7 bases. The length of the CDR3 is 16 residues. Germline CDR1 is SGHRS and CDR2 is YFSETQ. Trimming took 3 bases from V and 0 from J; bases not matched to a gene: 7. CDR3 coding DNA: TGCGCCAGCAGCTCCTTTTTCGGGGGGAGCACAGATACGCAGTATTTT. Its translation is CASSSFFGGSTDTQYF.

This chain connects TRBV11-1 to TRBJ1-2, with 9 bases aligning to TRBD1. The CDR3 is 12 amino acids. In germline, CDR1 is SGHAT, CDR2 FQDESV (reference sequence). V lost 5 bases, J lost 6 bases, and 1 base stayed unmatched. CDR3 amino acids: CASSRDRDGYTF. The CDR3 DNA is TGTGCCAGCAGCCGGGACAGGGATGGCTACACCTTC.

The chain carries TRBV5-1 and TRBJ1-4; no clear D gene. CDR3 size: 14 residues. Deletions cut 4 bases from V and 0 bases from J, with 7 bases between. CDR1 and CDR2 from the germline V gene are SGHRS and YFSETQ. CDR3 coding DNA: TGCGCCAGCAGCCCAAGTGCAACTAATGAAAAACTGTTTTTT. Protein product: CASSPSATNEKLFF.

V and J are TRBV18 and TRBJ1-3; unclear D gene. The CDR3 sequence is 14 residues long. Germline loops: CDR1 KGHSH, CDR2 LQKENI. Trimming took 4 bases from V and 4 from J, leaving 11 bases between them. CDR3 DNA sequence: TGTGCCAGCTCACTCATCCCCGAGGGAAACACCATATATTTT. This translates into CASSLIPEGNTIYF.